This T cell receptor (beta chain) was profiled in a study of TIL therapy for anti-PD-1-resistant metastatic lung cancer. The CDR3 spans 14 residues. CDR1 MNHEY and CDR2 SVGAGI come from the germline V gene. V lost 2 bases and J lost 6, with 11 bases in between. In this sample, this clone turned up a few times. Time point: pre-treatment sample, taken before nivolumab and TIL therapy. The immunoSEQ assay was v3. Sequenced by immunoSEQ multiplex PCR; TCRdb stores in-frame clones only, minus some. Of some 43,000 clones listed, 65% to 80% were seen once; the top ten hold roughly 16%. Sequenced here: blood, sampled at baseline. The sequence was obtained from a man between 65 and 85 years old with non-small cell lung cancer. The chain employs TRBV6-5 and TRBJ1-5; D is perhaps TRBD1 (5 bases). As DNA, the CDR3 is TGTGCCAGCAGTTACGGCAGGGAAGGTCAGCCCCAGCATTTT. Protein sequence: CASSYGREGQPQHF.